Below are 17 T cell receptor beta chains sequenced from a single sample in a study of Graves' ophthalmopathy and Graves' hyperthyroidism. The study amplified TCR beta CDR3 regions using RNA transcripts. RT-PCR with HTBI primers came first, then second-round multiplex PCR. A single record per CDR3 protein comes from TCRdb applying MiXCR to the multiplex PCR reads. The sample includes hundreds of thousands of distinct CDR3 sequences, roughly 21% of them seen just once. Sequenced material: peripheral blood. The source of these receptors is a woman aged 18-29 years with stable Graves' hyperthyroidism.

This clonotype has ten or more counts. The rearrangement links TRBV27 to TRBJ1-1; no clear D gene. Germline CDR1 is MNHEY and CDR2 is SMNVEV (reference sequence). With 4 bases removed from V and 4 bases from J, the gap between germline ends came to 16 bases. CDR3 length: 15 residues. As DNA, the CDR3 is TGTGCCAGCAGTTCGGGGTCCCGAGGCGGCACTGAAGCTTTCTTT. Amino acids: CASSSGSRGGTEAFF.

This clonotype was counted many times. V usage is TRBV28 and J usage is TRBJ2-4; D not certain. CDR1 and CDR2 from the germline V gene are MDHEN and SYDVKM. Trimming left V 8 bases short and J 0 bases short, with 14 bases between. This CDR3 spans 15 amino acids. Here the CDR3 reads CASQWVSPAKNIQYF. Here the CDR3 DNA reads TGTGCCAGCCAATGGGTCAGTCCAGCCAAAAACATTCAGTACTTC.

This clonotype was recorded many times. Written as DNA, the CDR3 is TGCGCCAGCAGCTTGTATCGTCAGGCAACTGAAGCTTTCTTT. As protein: CASSLYRQATEAFF. This chain joins TRBV5-1 and TRBJ1-1; D is unresolved. The CDR3 consists of 14 residues. Germline assignment: CDR1 SGHRS and CDR2 YFSETQ. Trimming removed 1 base from V and 5 bases from J, with 12 bases in between.

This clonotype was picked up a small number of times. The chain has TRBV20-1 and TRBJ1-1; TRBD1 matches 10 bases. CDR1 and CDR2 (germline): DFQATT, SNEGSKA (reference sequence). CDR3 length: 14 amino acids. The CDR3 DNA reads TGCAGGGCGACGACAGGGGGCCTGAACACTGAAGCTTTCTTT. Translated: CRATTGGLNTEAFF.

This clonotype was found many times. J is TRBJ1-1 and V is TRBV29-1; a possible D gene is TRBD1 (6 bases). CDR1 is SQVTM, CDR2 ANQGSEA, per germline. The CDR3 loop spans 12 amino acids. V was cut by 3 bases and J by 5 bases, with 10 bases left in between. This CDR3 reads CSVESRGTEAFF. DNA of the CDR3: TGCAGCGTTGAGAGCAGGGGTACTGAAGCTTTCTTT.

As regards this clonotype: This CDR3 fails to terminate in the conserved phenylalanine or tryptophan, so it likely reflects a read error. This CDR3 reads CASSYGQVNYEQYY. Here the CDR3 DNA reads TGTGCCAGCAGCTATGGACAGGTGAACTACGAGCAGTACTAC. V gene TRBV28 combines with J gene TRBJ2-7; TRBD1 matches at 7 bases. The germline V gene has CDR1 MDHEN and CDR2 SYDVKM. CDR3 length equals 14 residues. The trim removed 6 bases at V and 3 bases at J, leaving 8 bases unmatched.

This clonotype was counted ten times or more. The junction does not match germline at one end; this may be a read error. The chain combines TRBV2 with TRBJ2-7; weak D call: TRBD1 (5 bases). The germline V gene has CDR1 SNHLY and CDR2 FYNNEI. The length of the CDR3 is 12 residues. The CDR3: CASSEGLASPHF. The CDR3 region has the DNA TGTGCCAGCAGTGAGGGGCTGGCGTCCCCTCACTTC.

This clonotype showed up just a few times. The CDR3, as DNA: TGTGCCAGCAGCCGGACGGACTATTCACCCCTCCACTTT. Protein: CASSRTDYSPLHF. This sequence joins TRBV7-9 and TRBJ1-6; unclear D gene. Trimming shortened V by 5 bases and J by 8 bases, and 10 bases separated the two germline ends. This CDR3 comprises 13 residues. Looked up from germline, CDR1 is SEHNR and CDR2 is FQNEAQ (reference sequence).

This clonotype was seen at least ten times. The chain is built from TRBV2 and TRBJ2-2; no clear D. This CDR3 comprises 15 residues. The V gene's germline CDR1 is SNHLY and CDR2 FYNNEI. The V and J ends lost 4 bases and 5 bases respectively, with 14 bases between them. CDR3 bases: TGTGCCAGCAGTGGAGGCAGGTTTATGACCGGGGAGCTGTTTTTT. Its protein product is CASSGGRFMTGELFF.

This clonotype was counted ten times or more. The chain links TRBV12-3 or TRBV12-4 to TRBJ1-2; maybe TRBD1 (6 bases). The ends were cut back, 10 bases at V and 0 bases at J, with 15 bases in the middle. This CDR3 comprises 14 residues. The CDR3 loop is CAISTGRANYGYTF. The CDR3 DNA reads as TGTGCCATATCGACAGGCCGAGCTAACTATGGCTACACCTTC.

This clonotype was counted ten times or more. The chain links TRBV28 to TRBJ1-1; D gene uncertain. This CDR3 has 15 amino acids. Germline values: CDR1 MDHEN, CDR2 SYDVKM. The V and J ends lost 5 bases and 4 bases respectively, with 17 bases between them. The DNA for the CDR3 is TGTGCCAGCAGTGCCCCAGGACCCAGGCCCACTGAAGCTTTCTTT. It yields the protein CASSAPGPRPTEAFF.

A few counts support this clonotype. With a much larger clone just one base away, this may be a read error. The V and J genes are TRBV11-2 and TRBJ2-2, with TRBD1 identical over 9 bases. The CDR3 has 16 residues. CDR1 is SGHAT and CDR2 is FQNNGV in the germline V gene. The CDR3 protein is CASSPPGTGYTGELCF. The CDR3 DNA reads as TGTGCCAGCAGCCCCCCCGGGACAGGGTACACCGGGGAGCTGTGTTTT.

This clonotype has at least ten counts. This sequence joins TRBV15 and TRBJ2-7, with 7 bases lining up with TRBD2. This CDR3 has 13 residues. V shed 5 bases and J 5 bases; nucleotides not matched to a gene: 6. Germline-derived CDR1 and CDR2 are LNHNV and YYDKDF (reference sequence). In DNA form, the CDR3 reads TGTGCCACCAGCCGGGGAGGGAGTAACGAGCAGTACTTC. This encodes CATSRGGSNEQYF.

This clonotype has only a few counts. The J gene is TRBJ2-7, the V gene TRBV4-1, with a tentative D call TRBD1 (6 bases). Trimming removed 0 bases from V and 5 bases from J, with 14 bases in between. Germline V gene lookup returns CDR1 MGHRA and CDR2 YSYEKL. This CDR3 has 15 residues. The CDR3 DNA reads TGCGCCAGCAGCCAAGAGGCAGGGGAAAAAGACGAGCAGTACTTC. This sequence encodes CASSQEAGEKDEQYF.

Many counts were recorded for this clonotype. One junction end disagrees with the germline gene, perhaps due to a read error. In nucleotides, the CDR3 is TGCAGTGCCAGAGGCGATACTAGCGGATCCTCGGAGACCCAGTACTTC. It translates to CSARGDTSGSSETQYF. The chain employs TRBV20-1 and TRBJ2-5, with TRBD2 identical over 8 bases. The V gene's germline CDR1 is DFQATT and CDR2 SNEGSKA (reference sequence). The CDR3 is made up of 16 amino acids.

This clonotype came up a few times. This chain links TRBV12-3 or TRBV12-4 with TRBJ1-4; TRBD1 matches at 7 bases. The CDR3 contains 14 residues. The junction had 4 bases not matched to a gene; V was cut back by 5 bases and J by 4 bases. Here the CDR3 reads CASSRTGDNEKLFF. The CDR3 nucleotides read TGTGCCAGCAGTAGGACAGGAGATAATGAAAAACTGTTTTTT.

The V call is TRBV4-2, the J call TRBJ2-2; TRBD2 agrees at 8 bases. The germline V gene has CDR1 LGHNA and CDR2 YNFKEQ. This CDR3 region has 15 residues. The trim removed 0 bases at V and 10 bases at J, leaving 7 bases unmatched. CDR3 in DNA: TGTGCCAGCAGCCAAGAAGTCGACGGGGGGGCGGAGCTGTTTTTT. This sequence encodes CASSQEVDGGAELFF.